The TCR beta chain under discussion was sequenced for a study of T cells in Graves' hyperthyroidism and ophthalmopathy (dated by TCRdb to between 2017 and 2020). Regarding the complete study: Peripheral blood was sampled at the time of initial diagnosis, prior to any treatment. The study also compared thyroid tissue and blood T-cell repertoires from about six Graves' hyperthyroidism patients. The paper reports TCR Vbeta CDR3 sequencing of some 140 peripheral blood samples: under 45 ophthalmopathy, fewer than 85 hyperthyroidism and around 17 progressor patients. The approximately 95 discovery patients were divided at random into training and test sets in a 7:3 ratio. To identify TCR V-J signatures that set the groups apart, the researchers used a discovery cohort of about a hundred patients, made up of 40 to 45 with Graves' ophthalmopathy and 55 to 65 with stable Graves' hyperthyroidism. Once sampling was done, hyperthyroidism patients were given methimazole at a starting dose of 30 mg daily, whereas ophthalmopathy patients were given high-dose intravenous methylprednisolone. Prospective prediction of ophthalmopathy was tested in an independent validation cohort consisting of about 20 hyperthyroidism patients and about 17 patients who later progressed to ophthalmopathy. The paper as a whole reports these results and caveats: Ophthalmopathy was separated from stable hyperthyroidism by a 13 V-J signature model, with about 86% sensitivity and about 84% specificity obtained in cross-validation and 80%/75% obtained in testing. Blood samples also contained most of the expanded thyroid clonotypes (frequency above 0.001), which suggests that blood repertoires may reflect thyroid immune responses. In validation, progression to ophthalmopathy was predicted by the model with almost 71% sensitivity and roughly 72% specificity, a median of 6.5 months before onset. Sample size was not statistically predetermined, and blinding of investigators to group allocation was not performed.

The TCR beta CDR3 regions were amplified from RNA transcripts. For the first round of RT-PCR on the TCR CDR3, the HTBI primer set was used together with the Qiagen OneStep RT-PCR kit. Libraries were constructed in a second round of multiplex PCR, after which size selection and purification were performed. Paired-end sequencing of the libraries was performed with 100 bp reads on an Illumina HiSeq2000. Regarding the original processing steps: Raw data were processed with SOAPnuke, discarding reads with adapters, uncalled bases, mean Phred below 15, or no exact constant-primer or identifier match. COPE v1.2.5 was used to merge high-quality paired reads, and clonotypes were defined as unique nucleotide sequences. Clonotypes were aligned to IMGT TRBV, TRBD and TRBJ reference segments using MiTCR v1.1. Analysis was restricted to V-J combinations with a frequency above 0.0001, which covered 98% to 99.2% of repertoires. The TCS score was defined as the ratio of F50 (clonal expansion) to E x V (chaos), calculated using BLOSUM62-based TCRdist between CDR3 peptides within each V-J. Welch's t-statistics and random forest reduced around 550 V-J features to 13, which were used in a naive Bayes classifier (R e1071). TCRdb took the public reads, trimmed them with fastp at Q25, ran MiXCR for clone calling and kept in-frame beta chains. Records with the same CDR3 protein are collapsed into one entry carrying the most frequent genes and DNA. The V and J calls reflect TCRdb's pipeline rather than the authors' work. The table for this sample lists some 350,000 distinct CDR3 sequences; roughly an eighth of them were counted only once. The ten largest clones represent roughly 33% of the sample.

This clonotype was found many times. What this receptor recognizes is not known. The sample holds no much larger clone one base away, and base qualities are not on file. Ophthalmopathy patients had moderately to severely active disease, Clinical Activity Score of at least 3, NOSPECS grade of at least 4, and duration under 3 months. Any patient with an uncontrolled infection, another autoimmune disease, pregnancy or lactation was excluded. Clinical symptoms, serum thyroxine and TRAb, thyroid ultrasound, and orbital computed tomography formed the basis for the diagnoses. PBMCs were separated from approximately 9.9 ml of fresh peripheral blood using Ficoll-Paque density gradient centrifugation. Total RNA was extracted with Trizol reagent, and quality was checked on an Agilent 2100 Bioanalyzer. From its cysteine to its phenylalanine, the CDR3 spans 17 amino acids. The DNA shown is the 51-base CDR3, in frame from base 1. Sequences LNHDA (CDR1) and SQIVND (CDR2) are obtained from the germline V gene (reference sequence). The junction carries 24 bases between V and J, which are trimmed by 6 bases and 4 bases respectively.

This chain is built from TRBV19 and TRBJ1-1; tentative D gene TRBD1, with 5 bases matching. Sequenced input: blood. The TCR originated in a woman in her thirties or forties with Graves' ophthalmopathy. The base sequence is TGTGCCAGTAGGACCTCAATGATGGGGGGAGTCAGCACTGAAGCTTTCTTT. The resulting protein is CASRTSMMGGVSTEAFF.